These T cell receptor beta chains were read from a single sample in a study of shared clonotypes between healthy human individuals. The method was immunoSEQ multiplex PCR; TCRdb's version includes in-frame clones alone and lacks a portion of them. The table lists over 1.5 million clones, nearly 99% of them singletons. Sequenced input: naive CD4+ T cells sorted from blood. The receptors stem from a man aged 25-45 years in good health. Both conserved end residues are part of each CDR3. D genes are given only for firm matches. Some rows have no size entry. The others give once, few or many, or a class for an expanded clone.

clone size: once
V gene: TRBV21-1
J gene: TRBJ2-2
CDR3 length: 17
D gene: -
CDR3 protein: CASSKAWGTANTGELFF
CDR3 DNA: TGTGCCAGCAGCAAAGCCTGGGGGACGGCGAACACCGGGGAGCTGTTTTTT

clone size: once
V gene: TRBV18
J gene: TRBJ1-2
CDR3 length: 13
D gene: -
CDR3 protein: CASSPDRIYGYTF
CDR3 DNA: TGTGCCAGCTCACCGGACAGAATCTATGGCTACACCTTC

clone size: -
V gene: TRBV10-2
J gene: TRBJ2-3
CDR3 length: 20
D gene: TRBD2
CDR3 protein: CASLNNSLSSGRRSTDTQYF
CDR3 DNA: TGCGCCAGTCTTAATAATAGCCTTTCTAGCGGGAGGCGAAGCACAGATACGCAGTATTTT

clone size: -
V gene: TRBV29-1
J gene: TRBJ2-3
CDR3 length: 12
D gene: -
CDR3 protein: CSVDGATDTQYF
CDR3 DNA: TGCAGCGTTGATGGGGCCACAGATACGCAGTATTTT

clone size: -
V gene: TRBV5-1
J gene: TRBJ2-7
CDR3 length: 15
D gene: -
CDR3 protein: CASSLAGLLPSEQYF
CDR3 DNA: TGCGCCAGCAGCTTGGCGGGACTCTTACCCTCCGAGCAGTACTTC

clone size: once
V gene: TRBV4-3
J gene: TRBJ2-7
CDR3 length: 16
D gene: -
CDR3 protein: CASSQDTGGTSYEQYF
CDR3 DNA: TGCGCCAGCAGCCAAGATACGGGCGGGACCTCCTACGAGCAGTACTTC

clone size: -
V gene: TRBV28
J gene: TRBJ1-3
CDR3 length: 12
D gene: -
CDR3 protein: CASTDSGNTIYF
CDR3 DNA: TGTGCCAGCACCGACTCAGGAAACACCATATATTTT

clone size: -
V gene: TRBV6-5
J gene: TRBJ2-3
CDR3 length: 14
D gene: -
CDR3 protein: CASSYSGGTDTQYF
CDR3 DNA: TGTGCCAGCAGTTACTCCGGCGGGACGGATACGCAGTATTTT

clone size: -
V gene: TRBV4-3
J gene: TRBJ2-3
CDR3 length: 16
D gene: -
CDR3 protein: CASSQDQPGAADTQYF
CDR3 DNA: TGCGCCAGCAGCCAAGATCAGCCGGGAGCGGCAGATACGCAGTATTTT

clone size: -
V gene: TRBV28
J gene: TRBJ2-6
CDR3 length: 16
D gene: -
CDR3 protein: CASSLPIGSGANVLTF
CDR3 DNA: TGTGCCAGCAGTTTACCGATTGGCTCTGGGGCCAACGTCCTGACTTTC

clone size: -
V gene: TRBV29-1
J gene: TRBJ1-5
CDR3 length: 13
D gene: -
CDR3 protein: CSVVTRGGQPQHF
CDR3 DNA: TGCAGCGTAGTCACCAGGGGAGGACAGCCCCAGCATTTT

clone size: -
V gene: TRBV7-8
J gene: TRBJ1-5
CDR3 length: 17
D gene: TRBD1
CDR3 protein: CASTGSQGAYSNQPQHF
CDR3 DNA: TGTGCCAGCACTGGATCGCAGGGGGCGTATAGCAATCAGCCCCAGCATTTT

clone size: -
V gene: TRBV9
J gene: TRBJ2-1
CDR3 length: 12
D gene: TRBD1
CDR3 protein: CASSVDRGEQFF
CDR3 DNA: TGTGCCAGCAGCGTCGACAGGGGTGAGCAGTTCTTC

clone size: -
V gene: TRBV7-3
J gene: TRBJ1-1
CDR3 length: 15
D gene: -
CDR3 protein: CASSLRAGDNTEAFF
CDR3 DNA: TGTGCCAGCAGCTTACGGGCAGGGGATAACACTGAAGCTTTCTTT

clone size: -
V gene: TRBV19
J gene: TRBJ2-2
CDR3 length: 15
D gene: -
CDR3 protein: CASSFLSGNTGELFF
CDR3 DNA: TGTGCCAGTAGTTTCCTGAGCGGGAACACCGGGGAGCTGTTTTTT

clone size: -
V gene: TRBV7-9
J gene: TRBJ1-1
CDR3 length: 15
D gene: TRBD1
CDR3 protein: CASSFPAGGPLEAFF
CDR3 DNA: TGTGCCAGCAGCTTTCCTGCAGGGGGCCCCCTTGAAGCTTTCTTT

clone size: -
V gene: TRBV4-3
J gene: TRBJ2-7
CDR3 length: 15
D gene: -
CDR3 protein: CASSLNLKDSYEQYF
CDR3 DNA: TGCGCCAGCAGCCTAAACCTCAAGGACTCCTACGAGCAGTACTTC

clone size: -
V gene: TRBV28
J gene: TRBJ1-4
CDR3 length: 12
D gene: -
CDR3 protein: CASSSPSEKLFF
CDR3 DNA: TGTGCCAGCAGTTCCCCGAGTGAAAAACTGTTTTTT

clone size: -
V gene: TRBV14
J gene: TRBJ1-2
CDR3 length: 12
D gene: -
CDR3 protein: CASSHDSYGYTF
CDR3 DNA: TGTGCCAGCAGCCACGACTCCTATGGCTACACCTTC

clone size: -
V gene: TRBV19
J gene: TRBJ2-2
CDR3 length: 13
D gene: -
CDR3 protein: CASSRGGAGELFF
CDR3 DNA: TGTGCCAGTAGTCGGGGCGGGGCCGGGGAGCTGTTTTTT

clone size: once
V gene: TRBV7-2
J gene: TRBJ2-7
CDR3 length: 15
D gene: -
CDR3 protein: CASSSSLYGSYEQYF
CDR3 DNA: TGTGCCAGCAGCTCTAGCCTCTACGGCTCCTACGAGCAGTACTTC

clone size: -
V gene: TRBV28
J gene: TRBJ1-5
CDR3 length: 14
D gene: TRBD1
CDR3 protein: CASKEQGAGQPQHF
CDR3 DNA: TGTGCCAGCAAAGAACAGGGGGCTGGACAGCCCCAGCATTTT

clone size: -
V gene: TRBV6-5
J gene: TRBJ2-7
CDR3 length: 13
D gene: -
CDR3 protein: CASSLIGNYEQYF
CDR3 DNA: TGTGCCAGCAGTCTCATAGGGAACTACGAGCAGTACTTC

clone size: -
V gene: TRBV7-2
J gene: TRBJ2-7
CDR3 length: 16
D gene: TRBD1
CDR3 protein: CASSLVGQGRSYEQYF
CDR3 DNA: TGTGCCAGCAGCTTAGTTGGACAGGGTCGCTCCTACGAGCAGTACTTC

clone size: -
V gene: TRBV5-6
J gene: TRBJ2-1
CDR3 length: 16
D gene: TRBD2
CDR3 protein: CASSGQGLAGGGPKFF
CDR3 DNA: TGTGCCAGCAGCGGACAGGGTTTAGCGGGAGGGGGTCCAAAGTTCTTC

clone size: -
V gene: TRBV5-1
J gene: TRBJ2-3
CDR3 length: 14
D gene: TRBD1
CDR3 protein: CASSLGDRGDTQYF
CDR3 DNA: TGCGCCAGCAGCCTGGGGGACAGGGGTGACACGCAGTATTTT

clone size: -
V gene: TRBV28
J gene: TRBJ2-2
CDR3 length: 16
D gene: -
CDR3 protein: CASRYSRSANTGELFF
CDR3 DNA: TGTGCCAGCAGATACAGCAGGTCAGCGAACACCGGGGAGCTGTTTTTT

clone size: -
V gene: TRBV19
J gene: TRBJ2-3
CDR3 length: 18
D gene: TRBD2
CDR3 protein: CASIGLAGVGLGTDTQYF
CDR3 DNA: TGTGCCAGTATTGGACTAGCGGGAGTTGGGCTCGGCACAGATACGCAGTATTTT

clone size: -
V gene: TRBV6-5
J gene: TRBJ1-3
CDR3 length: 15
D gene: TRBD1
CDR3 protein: CASRVGQGSGNTIYF
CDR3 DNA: TGTGCCAGCAGAGTGGGACAGGGCTCTGGAAACACCATATATTTT

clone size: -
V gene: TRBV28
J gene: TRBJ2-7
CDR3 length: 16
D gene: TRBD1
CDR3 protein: CASSSTFGQGNYEQYF
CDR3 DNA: TGTGCCAGCAGCTCAACCTTCGGACAGGGAAACTACGAGCAGTACTTC

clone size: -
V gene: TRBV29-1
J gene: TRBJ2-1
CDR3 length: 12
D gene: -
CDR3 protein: CSGRGSYNEQFF
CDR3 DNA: TGCAGCGGGAGGGGCTCCTACAATGAGCAGTTCTTC

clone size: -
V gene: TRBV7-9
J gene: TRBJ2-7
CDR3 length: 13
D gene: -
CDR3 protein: CASSGSNSYEQYF
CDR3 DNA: TGTGCCAGCAGCGGGAGTAACAGCTACGAGCAGTACTTC